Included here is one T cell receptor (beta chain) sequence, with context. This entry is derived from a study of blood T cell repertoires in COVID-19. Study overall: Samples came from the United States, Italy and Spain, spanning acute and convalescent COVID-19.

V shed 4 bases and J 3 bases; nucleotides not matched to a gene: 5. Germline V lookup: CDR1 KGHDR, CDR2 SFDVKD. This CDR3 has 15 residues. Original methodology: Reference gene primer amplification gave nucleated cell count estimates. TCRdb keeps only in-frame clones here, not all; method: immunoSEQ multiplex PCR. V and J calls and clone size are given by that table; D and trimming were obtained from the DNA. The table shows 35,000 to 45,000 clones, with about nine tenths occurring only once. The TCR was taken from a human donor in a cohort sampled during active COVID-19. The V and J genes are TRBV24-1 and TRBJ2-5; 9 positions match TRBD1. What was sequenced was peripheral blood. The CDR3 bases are TGTGCCACCAGTGACCAGAGACAGGGGGAAGAGACCCAGTACTTC. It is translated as CATSDQRQGEETQYF.